These 10 T cell receptor beta chains were sequenced from one sample in a study of monozygotic twins with inflammatory bowel disease. Each CDR3 protein gets one entry in TCRdb, which reprocessed the 5' RACE reads and gives no DNA. The listing records 200,000 to 250,000 distinct CDR3 sequences. Sequencing was performed on blood. These receptors all come from a human donor with ulcerative colitis or Crohn's disease, or a healthy co-twin of an affected twin (not recorded which).

The rearrangement joins TRBV20-1 to TRBJ2-1; lacking DNA, the TRBD2 call made by TCRdb goes unchecked. Germline V CDR1 and CDR2: DFQATT, SNEGSKA (reference sequence). The CDR3 extends over 12 amino acids. The CDR3 loop is CSALAGVDEQFF.

The chain uses TRBV7-9 and TRBJ1-5; TCRdb's D call of TRBD1 is untestable without DNA. Germline CDR1 is SEHNR and CDR2 is FQNEAQ (reference sequence). There are 17 residues in the CDR3. CDR3 sequence: CASSSDRVGRSNQPQHF.

V is TRBV5-6 and J is TRBJ2-7. Per the germline V gene, CDR1 is SGHDT and CDR2 is YYEEEE. This CDR3 comprises 15 residues. The CDR3 is CASSLFDGLPHEQYF.

The rearrangement links TRBV2 to TRBJ1-1. Germline V gene sequence: CDR1 SNHLY, CDR2 FYNNEI. CDR3 length: 14 amino acids. CDR3 region: CASSVRPAATEAFF.

The chain recombines TRBV19 with TRBJ2-2; TCRdb indicates TRBD1, and absent DNA this call remains unverified. Germline V gives CDR1 LNHDA, CDR2 SQIVND (reference sequence). This CDR3 spans 14 amino acids. Here the CDR3 reads CASRDRGLTGELFF.

The V gene is TRBV5-1, the J gene TRBJ1-1; TCRdb reports TRBD1, a call that lacks DNA to check it against. Germline V gene sequence: CDR1 SGHRS, CDR2 YFSETQ. The CDR3 totals 15 residues. CDR3 sequence: CASSFTGAPNTEAFF. Full variable domain (outside the CDR3, taken from reference TRBV5-1 and TRBJ1-1): KAGVTQTPRYLIKTRGQQVTLSCSPISGHRSVSWYQQTPGQGLQFLFEYFSETQRNKGNFPGRFSGRQFSNSRSEMNVSTLELGDSALYLCASSFTGAPNTEAFFGQGTRLTVV.

The V gene is TRBV7-9, the J gene TRBJ1-2; TCRdb selects TRBD1, and the lack of DNA leaves this call unchecked. Germline CDR1 SEHNR, CDR2 FQNEAQ (reference sequence). This CDR3 comprises 13 residues. This chain's CDR3 is CASSSQSDTAYTF.

The chain combines TRBV19 with TRBJ1-5; TCRdb proposes TRBD1, but this gene call is untestable without DNA. The CDR3 is 17 amino acids. CDR1 is LNHDA and CDR2 is SQIVND in the germline V gene (reference sequence). CDR3 region: CASSPPVGQTSNQPQHF.

The chain is built from TRBV3-1 and TRBJ2-7; the D gene TCRdb calls, TRBD1, cannot be checked with no DNA. This CDR3 comprises 14 residues. CDR1 and CDR2 (germline): LGHDT, YNNKEL (reference sequence). The CDR3 loop reads CASSPGTGSGEQYF.

The CDR3 loop is CASSSPMGEESYNEQFF. The gene calls are TRBV5-1 and TRBJ2-1; TCRdb outputs TRBD1, but without DNA this stays unchecked. CDR1 is SGHRS and CDR2 is YFSETQ in the germline V gene. The CDR3 is made up of 17 amino acids.